These T cell receptor beta chains were read from a single sample in a study of OX40 agonist ivuxolimab in advanced cancers. Assay used: immunoSEQ multiplex PCR; TCRdb lists only in-frame clones, some missing. This sample has 25,000 to 40,000 clones, with 80% to 90% found just once. The specimen was CD4+ or CD8+ T cells sorted from blood, collected in a trial of the OX40 agonist ivuxolimab. Every receptor here comes from an adult with an advanced solid tumor such as melanoma, head and neck, liver or kidney cancer. Each CDR3 is given with its conserved first and last residue. The order of the fields is J gene, clone size, D gene, V gene, CDR3 protein, CDR3 DNA. D genes are given only for firm matches. Some rows mark clone size as missing; the rest say once, few, many or name a class of expanded clone.

>TRBJ2-2|.|TRBD2|TRBV7-6
CASRGSGGTSGELFF
TGTGCCAGCAGGGGTAGCGGGGGGACATCCGGGGAGCTGTTTTTT
>TRBJ1-1|.|.|TRBV27
CASSLKGRGLAFF
TGTGCCAGCAGTTTAAAGGGGAGGGGTCTAGCTTTCTTT
>TRBJ1-6|.|.|TRBV10-1
CASSAGRFNSPLHF
TGCGCCAGCAGCGCAGGACGGTTTAATTCACCCCTCCACTTT
>TRBJ2-5|.|.|TRBV13
CASSTVSQETQYF
TGTGCCAGCAGCACCGTAAGCCAAGAGACCCAGTACTTC
>TRBJ1-1|.|.|TRBV19
CASTMGTEAFF
TGTGCCAGTACAATGGGCACTGAAGCTTTCTTT
>TRBJ2-4|medium-sized|TRBD1|TRBV10-1
CASSAGTGEGNIQYF
TGCGCCAGCAGCGCCGGGACAGGGGAGGGAAACATTCAGTACTTC
>TRBJ2-7|few|TRBD2|TRBV28
CASSLRRELGEQYF
TGTGCCAGCAGTTTAAGGCGGGAGTTGGGCGAGCAGTACTTC
>TRBJ2-1|.|TRBD1|TRBV7-3
CASSLAVPGGNEQFF
TGTGCCAGCAGCTTAGCCGTCCCAGGGGGCAATGAGCAGTTCTTC
>TRBJ2-7|.|.|TRBV5-8
CASSDYMRYEQYF
TGTGCCAGCAGTGATTACATGAGATACGAGCAGTACTTC
>TRBJ1-1|.|TRBD1|TRBV7-2
CASSLVGQGTEAFF
TGTGCCAGCAGCTTAGTGGGACAGGGCACTGAAGCTTTCTTT
>TRBJ2-1|.|TRBD2|TRBV7-3
CASSLVLAGTYNEQFF
TGTGCCAGCAGCTTAGTTCTAGCGGGGACCTACAATGAGCAGTTCTTC
>TRBJ1-1|once|.|TRBV6-1
CASKVWGTDNTEAFF
TGTGCCAGCAAAGTTTGGGGTACAGACAACACTGAAGCTTTCTTT
>TRBJ1-5|.|.|TRBV18
CASSPSFSNQPQHF
TGTGCCAGCTCACCGTCCTTTAGCAATCAGCCCCAGCATTTT
>TRBJ2-1|.|.|TRBV9
CASSPDVVLNEQFF
TGTGCCAGCAGCCCGGACGTCGTTCTCAATGAGCAGTTCTTC
>TRBJ2-3|.|TRBD2|TRBV9
CASSGRPTTSGGFTDTQYF
TGTGCCAGCAGCGGACGACCGACGACTAGCGGGGGGTTCACAGATACGCAGTATTTT
>TRBJ2-3|.|.|TRBV12-1
CASSPRGTSPDTQYF
TGTGCCAGCAGCCCCAGAGGTACCTCGCCAGATACGCAGTATTTT
>TRBJ2-1|.|TRBD2|TRBV14
CASSQVGREGGRGEQFF
TGTGCCAGCAGCCAAGTTGGGCGGGAGGGAGGAAGGGGTGAGCAGTTCTTC
>TRBJ2-1|.|TRBD1|TRBV30
CAWSDGTGSYNEQFF
TGTGCCTGGAGTGACGGGACAGGGAGTTACAATGAGCAGTTCTTC
>TRBJ1-4|.|.|TRBV4-2
CASRGSNEKLFF
TGTGCCAGCAGGGGCTCTAACGAAAAACTGTTTTTT
>TRBJ2-1|.|.|TRBV6-4
CASSPGKGRSYNEQFF
TGTGCCAGCAGTCCCGGTAAGGGGAGGTCCTACAATGAGCAGTTCTTC
>TRBJ2-5|.|TRBD2|TRBV7-9
CASSLVSLGGYQETQYF
TGTGCCAGCAGCTTGGTATCTCTGGGGGGGTACCAAGAGACCCAGTACTTC
>TRBJ1-5|.|TRBD1|TRBV23-1
CASSQLPGTANQPQHF
TGCGCCAGCAGTCAACTCCCCGGGACAGCCAATCAGCCCCAGCATTTT
>TRBJ1-2|.|TRBD1|TRBV30
CAWSQQGPGNYGYTF
TGTGCCTGGAGCCAACAGGGGCCAGGAAACTATGGCTACACCTTC
>TRBJ2-7|once|.|TRBV28
CASSFPLYEQYF
TGTGCCAGCAGTTTCCCCCTCTACGAGCAGTACTTC
>TRBJ1-5|.|.|TRBV29-1
CSATVGRLGNQPQHF
TGCAGCGCTACCGTAGGGAGGTTGGGCAATCAGCCCCAGCATTTT
>TRBJ2-3|.|.|TRBV27
CASSLTAGASTDTQYF
TGTGCCAGCAGTTTAACCGCGGGGGCCAGCACAGATACGCAGTATTTT
>TRBJ2-7|.|TRBD2|TRBV5-6
CASSLGTSGSYEQYF
TGTGCCAGCAGCTTGGGAACTAGCGGATCCTACGAGCAGTACTTC
>TRBJ2-6|once|.|TRBV27
CASSLRVSGANVLTF
TGTGCCAGCAGTTTAAGGGTCTCTGGGGCCAACGTCCTGACTTTC
>TRBJ2-5|.|.|TRBV30
CAYSPPGWDETQYF
TGTGCCTACAGCCCCCCAGGGTGGGACGAGACCCAGTACTTC
>TRBJ2-1|once|.|TRBV21-1
CASSKGIRVLPYNEQFF
TGTGCCAGCAGCAAAGGTATCAGGGTTTTGCCCTACAATGAGCAGTTCTTC
>TRBJ2-3|.|TRBD2|TRBV7-3
CASSSIGGADTQYF
TGTGCCAGCAGCTCCATCGGGGGGGCAGATACGCAGTATTTT
>TRBJ2-7|.|.|TRBV6-5
CASSSSGEQYF
TGTGCCAGCAGTTCATCAGGGGAGCAGTACTTC
>TRBJ2-1|.|.|TRBV11-2
CASSLGRNEQFF
TGTGCCAGCAGCTTAGGGCGGAATGAGCAGTTCTTC
>TRBJ2-3|.|.|TRBV30
CAWSVDDYADTQYF
TGTGCCTGGAGTGTTGATGACTATGCGGATACGCAGTATTTT
>TRBJ2-2|.|.|TRBV6-5
CASSYSNSPGELFF
TGTGCCAGCAGTTACTCGAATAGCCCCGGGGAGCTGTTTTTT
>TRBJ2-7|.|TRBD1|TRBV6-4
CASSDCRLTGQGSYEQYF
TGTGCCAGCAGTGACTGTAGGCTAACGGGACAGGGTTCCTACGAGCAGTACTTC
>TRBJ2-3|.|TRBD2|TRBV4-1
CASNPGGSRTDTQYF
TGCGCCAGCAACCCCGGGGGGAGCCGGACAGATACGCAGTATTTT
>TRBJ2-7|.|TRBD2|TRBV9
CASSVRGGVDEQYF
TGTGCCAGCAGCGTACGGGGGGGCGTCGACGAGCAGTACTTC
>TRBJ2-7|.|.|TRBV27
CASKTGSYEQYF
TGTGCCAGCAAGACCGGGTCCTACGAGCAGTACTTC
>TRBJ1-1|.|.|TRBV28
CASSLEGEGTEAFF
TGTGCCAGCAGTTTAGAGGGGGAGGGGACTGAAGCTTTCTTT
>TRBJ1-5|.|TRBD1|TRBV6-1
CASSDTGTGFFQPQHF
TGTGCCAGCAGTGATACCGGGACAGGGTTTTTTCAGCCCCAGCATTTT
>TRBJ2-1|.|.|TRBV5-6
CASSYGTSYEQFF
TGTGCCAGCAGCTATGGGACATCTTATGAGCAGTTCTTC
>TRBJ1-2|.|.|TRBV7-9
CASSLARTRSNYGYTF
TGTGCCAGCAGCTTAGCGCGCACGCGTTCTAACTATGGCTACACCTTC
>TRBJ2-1|.|.|TRBV27
CASSWTESYNEQFF
TGTGCCAGCAGCTGGACAGAGTCCTACAATGAGCAGTTCTTC
>TRBJ1-2|.|TRBD1|TRBV28
CASSPFRDRAVYGYTF
TGTGCCAGCAGTCCCTTTCGGGACAGGGCGGTCTATGGCTACACCTTC
>TRBJ1-2|.|.|TRBV13
CASSLGSGNFYGYTF
TGTGCCAGCAGCTTAGGGTCAGGGAACTTCTATGGCTACACCTTC
>TRBJ2-7|.|.|TRBV11-2
CASSRGYTNYEQYF
TGTGCCAGCAGCCGCGGCTACACTAACTACGAGCAGTACTTC
>TRBJ2-3|.|TRBD2|TRBV9
CASSVTSGASTDTQYF
TGTGCCAGCAGCGTGACTAGCGGAGCTAGCACAGATACGCAGTATTTT
>TRBJ2-7|.|TRBD2|TRBV6-6
CASRSLTSLYEQYF
TGTGCCAGCAGATCCCTGACTAGCCTGTACGAGCAGTACTTC
>TRBJ2-1|.|.|TRBV9
CASSPGGTVVFNEQFF
TGTGCCAGCAGCCCTGGGGGGACAGTCGTCTTCAATGAGCAGTTCTTC
>TRBJ2-1|few|.|TRBV19
CASSIDYGDSYNEQFF
TGTGCCAGTAGTATAGATTACGGAGACTCCTACAATGAGCAGTTCTTC
>TRBJ2-5|once|.|TRBV9
CASSLPWEETQYF
TGTGCCAGCAGTTTGCCTTGGGAAGAGACCCAGTACTTC
>TRBJ2-1|.|TRBD1|TRBV7-9
CASSLAHRGIDEQFF
TGTGCCAGCAGCTTAGCGCACAGGGGCATTGATGAGCAGTTCTTC
>TRBJ1-2|.|.|TRBV6-5
CASTDGHYGYTF
TGTGCCAGCACCGACGGCCACTATGGCTACACCTTC
>TRBJ2-5|.|.|TRBV29-1
CSVYTFGETQYF
TGCAGCGTTTACACATTCGGGGAGACCCAGTACTTC
>TRBJ2-7|.|TRBD1|TRBV4-2
CASSLPTGVGEQYF
TGTGCCAGCAGCCTACCAACAGGGGTGGGCGAGCAGTACTTC
>TRBJ1-5|.|.|TRBV28
CASSLGGQPQHF
TGTGCCAGCAGTCTCGGTGGCCAGCCCCAGCATTTT
>TRBJ1-5|.|TRBD1|TRBV15
CATSRADRVTQPQHF
TGTGCCACCAGCAGAGCGGACAGGGTGACTCAGCCCCAGCATTTT
>TRBJ2-1|.|TRBD1|TRBV2
CAGVVRDRGDEQFF
TGTGCCGGGGTGGTTCGGGACAGGGGGGATGAGCAGTTCTTC